This T cell receptor beta chain was sequenced for a study of identifying expanded T cells in peripheral blood. Assay: immunoSEQ multiplex PCR; the TCRdb copy retains only in-frame clones and omits some. The repertoire has under 150,000 clones, 70% to 90% of them found once; the top ten carry about 8%. Germline-derived CDR1 and CDR2 are LGHNA and YNFKEQ. This CDR3 is built from 16 residues. V lost 3 bases, J lost 4 bases, and 18 bases lay in between. The chain joins TRBV4-2 to TRBJ1-2, with D perhaps matching TRBD1 (6 bases). The sequencing input was blood. The clonotype comes from a person aged 18 to 75 in good health. For the CDR3, the DNA is TGTGCCAGCAGCCAGGAGCGCTCCAGGGGAGGCTATGGCTACACCTTC. Its protein is CASSQERSRGGYGYTF.